What follows is one T cell receptor beta chain and its context. This entry belongs to a study of blood T cell repertoires in COVID-19. Looking at the study overall: Whether acute or convalescent, the COVID-19 samples came from the United States, Italy and Spain. PBMCs, B-cell-depleted T cells, or T cells provided the cDNA or gDNA that made up the material.

Original handling: It was from reference gene primer amplification that nucleated cell counts were estimated. Clones were sequenced by immunoSEQ multiplex PCR, and TCRdb holds only the in-frame ones, with some missing. V and J calls and clone size come straight from that table; D and trimming were deduced from the DNA. The sample records 110,000 to 150,000 clones, 80% to 90% being singletons. Sequenced sample: peripheral blood. The TCR originated in a man between 60 and 70 years old with active or convalescent COVID-19.

In DNA form, the CDR3 reads TGTGCCAGCAGCTCCGAGGGGGAAAAGGGTACTGGAAACACCATATATTTT. It codes for CASSSEGEKGTGNTIYF. The chain joins TRBV7-2 to TRBJ1-3, with D maybe TRBD1 (6 bases). This CDR3 has 17 amino acids. Germline V lookup: CDR1 SGHTA, CDR2 FQGNSA. V was shortened by 4 bases and J by 2 bases, with 18 bases between the two germline ends.